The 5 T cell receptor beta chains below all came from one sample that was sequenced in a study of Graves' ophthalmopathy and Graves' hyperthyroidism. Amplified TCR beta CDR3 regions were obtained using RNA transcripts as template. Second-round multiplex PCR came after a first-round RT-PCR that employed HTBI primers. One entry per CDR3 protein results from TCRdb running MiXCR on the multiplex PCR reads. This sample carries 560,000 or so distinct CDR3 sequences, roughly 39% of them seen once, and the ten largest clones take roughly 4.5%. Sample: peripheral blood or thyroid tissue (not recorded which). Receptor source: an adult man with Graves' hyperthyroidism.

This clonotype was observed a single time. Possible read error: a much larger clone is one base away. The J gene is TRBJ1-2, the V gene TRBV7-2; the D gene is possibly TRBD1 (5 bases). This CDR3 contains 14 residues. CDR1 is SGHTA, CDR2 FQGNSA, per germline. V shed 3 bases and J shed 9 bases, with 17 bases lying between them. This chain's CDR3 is CASSFGPAGDSYTF. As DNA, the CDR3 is TGTGCCAGCAGCTTCGGACCTGCGGGGGATAGCTACACCTTC.

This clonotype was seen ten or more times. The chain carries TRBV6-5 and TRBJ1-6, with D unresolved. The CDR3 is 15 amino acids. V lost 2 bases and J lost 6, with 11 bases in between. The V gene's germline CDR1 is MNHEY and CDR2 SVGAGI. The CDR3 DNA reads TGTGCCAGCAGTTACGGGAACATCTTTAATTCACCCCTCCACTTT. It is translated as CASSYGNIFNSPLHF.

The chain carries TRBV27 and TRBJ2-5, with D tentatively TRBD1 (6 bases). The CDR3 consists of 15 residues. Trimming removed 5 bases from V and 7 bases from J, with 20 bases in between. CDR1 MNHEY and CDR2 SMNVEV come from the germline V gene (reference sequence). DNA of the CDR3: TGTGCCAGCAGTATATTTCCGGACAGCACGGGGACCCAGTACTTC. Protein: CASSIFPDSTGTQYF.

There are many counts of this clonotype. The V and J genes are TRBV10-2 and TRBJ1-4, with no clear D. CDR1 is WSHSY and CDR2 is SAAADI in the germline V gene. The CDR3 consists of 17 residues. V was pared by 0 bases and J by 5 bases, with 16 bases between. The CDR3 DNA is TGCGCCAGCAGTGAGTCGAGACACCACGGGAGAAATGAAAAACTGTTTTTT. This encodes CASSESRHHGRNEKLFF.

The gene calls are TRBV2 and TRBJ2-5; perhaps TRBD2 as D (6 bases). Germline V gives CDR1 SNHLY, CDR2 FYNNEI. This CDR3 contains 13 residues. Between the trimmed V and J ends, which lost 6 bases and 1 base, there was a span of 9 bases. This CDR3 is CASRAGPQETQYF. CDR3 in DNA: TGTGCCAGCAGGGCGGGACCCCAAGAGACCCAGTACTTC.